The text below deals with one TCR beta chain. Generated by immunoSEQ multiplex PCR, the TCRdb table keeps only in-frame clones and is missing some. The sample has about 67,000 clones; more than 85% are singletons. This record comes from a study of OX40 agonist ivuxolimab in advanced cancers. The V and J ends lost 6 bases and 0 bases respectively, with 20 bases between them. In germline, CDR1 is MDHEN, CDR2 SYDVKM. This CDR3 contains 17 residues. V is TRBV28 and J is TRBJ2-5, with TRBD1 as a possible D gene (7 bases). The specimen comprised CD4+ or CD8+ T cells sorted from blood, sampled in a trial of the OX40 agonist ivuxolimab. The receptor's source is an adult with an advanced solid tumor such as melanoma, head and neck, liver or kidney cancer. The CDR3 DNA reads TGTGCCAGCAGCCTTAACCTCGACAGGGAGGACCAAGAGACCCAGTACTTC. Protein sequence: CASSLNLDREDQETQYF.